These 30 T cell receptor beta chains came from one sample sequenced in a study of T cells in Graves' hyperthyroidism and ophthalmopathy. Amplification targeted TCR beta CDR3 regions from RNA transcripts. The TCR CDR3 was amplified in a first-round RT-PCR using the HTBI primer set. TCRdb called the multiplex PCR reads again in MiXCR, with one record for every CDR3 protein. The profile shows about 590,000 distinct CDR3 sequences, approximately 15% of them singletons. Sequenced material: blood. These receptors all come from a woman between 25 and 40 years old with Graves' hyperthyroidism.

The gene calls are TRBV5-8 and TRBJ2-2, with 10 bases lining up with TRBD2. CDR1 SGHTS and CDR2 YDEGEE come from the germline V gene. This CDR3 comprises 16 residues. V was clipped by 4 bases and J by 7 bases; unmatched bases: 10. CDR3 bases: TGTGCCAGCAGCCCCGTGCTAGCGGGAGAGGGCGGGGAGCTGTTTTTT. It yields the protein CASSPVLAGEGGELFF.

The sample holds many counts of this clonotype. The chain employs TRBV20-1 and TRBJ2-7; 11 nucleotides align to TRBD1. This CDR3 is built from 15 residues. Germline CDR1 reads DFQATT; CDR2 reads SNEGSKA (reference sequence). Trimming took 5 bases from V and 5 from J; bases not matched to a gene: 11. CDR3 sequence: CSASRPGQGADEQYF. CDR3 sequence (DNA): TGCAGTGCTTCCCGCCCCGGACAGGGGGCCGACGAGCAGTACTTC.

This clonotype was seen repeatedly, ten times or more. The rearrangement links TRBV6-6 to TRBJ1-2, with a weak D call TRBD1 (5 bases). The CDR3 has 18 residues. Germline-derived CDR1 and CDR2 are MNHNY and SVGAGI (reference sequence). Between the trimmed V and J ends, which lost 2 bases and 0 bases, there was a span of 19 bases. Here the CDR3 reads CASSYVGEGPRSNYGYTF. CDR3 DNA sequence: TGTGCCAGCAGTTACGTCGGTGAGGGGCCGAGATCTAACTATGGCTACACCTTC.

CDR3 DNA sequence: TGTGCCATCAGTGTTGGAGTCGACGCGCAGCCCCAGCATTTT. Its protein is CAISVGVDAQPQHF. The chain recombines TRBV10-3 with TRBJ1-5; D is uncertain. Trimming left V 4 bases short and J 7 bases short, with 14 bases between. The V gene's germline CDR1 is ENHRY and CDR2 SYGVKD. The length of the CDR3 is 14 residues.

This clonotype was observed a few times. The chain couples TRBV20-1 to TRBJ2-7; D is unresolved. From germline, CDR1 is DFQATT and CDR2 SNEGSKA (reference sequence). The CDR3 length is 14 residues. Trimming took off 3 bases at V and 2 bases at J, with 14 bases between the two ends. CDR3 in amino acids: CSARVAAQTYEQYF. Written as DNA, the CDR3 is TGCAGTGCTAGGGTTGCGGCACAAACCTACGAGCAGTACTTC.

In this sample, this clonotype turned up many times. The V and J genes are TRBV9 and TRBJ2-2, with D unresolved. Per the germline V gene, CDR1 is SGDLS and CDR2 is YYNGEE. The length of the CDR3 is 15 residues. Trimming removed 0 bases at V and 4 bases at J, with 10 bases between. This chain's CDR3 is CASSVVGHRTGELFF. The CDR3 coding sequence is TGTGCCAGCAGCGTAGTAGGGCACCGCACCGGGGAGCTGTTTTTT.

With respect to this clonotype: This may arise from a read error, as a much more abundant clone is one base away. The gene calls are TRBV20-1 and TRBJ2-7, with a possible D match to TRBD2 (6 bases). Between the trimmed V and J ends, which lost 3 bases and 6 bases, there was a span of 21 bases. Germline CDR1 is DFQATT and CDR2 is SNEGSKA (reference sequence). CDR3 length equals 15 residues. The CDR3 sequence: CSARVPGTPPAEQYF. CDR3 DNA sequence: TGCAGTGCTAGGGTCCCCGGGACTCCCCCGGCCGAGCAGTACTTC.

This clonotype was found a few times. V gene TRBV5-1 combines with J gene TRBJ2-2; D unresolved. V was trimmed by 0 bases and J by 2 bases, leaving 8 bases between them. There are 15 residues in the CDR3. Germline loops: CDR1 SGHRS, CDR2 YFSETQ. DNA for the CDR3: TGCGCCAGCAGCTTGGTGGCCCGAAACACCGGGGAGCTGTTTTTT. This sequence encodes CASSLVARNTGELFF.

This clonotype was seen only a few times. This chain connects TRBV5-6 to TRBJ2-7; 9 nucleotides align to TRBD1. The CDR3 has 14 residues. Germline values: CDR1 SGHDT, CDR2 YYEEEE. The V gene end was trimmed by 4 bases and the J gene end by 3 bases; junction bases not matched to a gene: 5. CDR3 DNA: TGTGCCAGCAGCACAGGACAGGGGTTCTACGAGCAGTACTTC. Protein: CASSTGQGFYEQYF. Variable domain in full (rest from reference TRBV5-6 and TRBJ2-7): DAGVTQSPTHLIKTRGQQVTLRCSPKSGHDTVSWYQQALGQGPQFIFQYYEEEERQRGNFPDRFSGHQFPNYSSELNVNALLLGDSALYLCASSTGQGFYEQYFGPGTRLTVT.

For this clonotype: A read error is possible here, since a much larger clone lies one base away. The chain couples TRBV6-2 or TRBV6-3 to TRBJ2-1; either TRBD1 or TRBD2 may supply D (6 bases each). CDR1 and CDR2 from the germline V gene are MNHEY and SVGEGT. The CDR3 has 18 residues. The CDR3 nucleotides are TGTGCCACCAGCCTAAGCCTCGGGGGCTTGATCTCCTACAATGAGCAGCTCTTC. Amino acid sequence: CATSLSLGGLISYNEQLF.

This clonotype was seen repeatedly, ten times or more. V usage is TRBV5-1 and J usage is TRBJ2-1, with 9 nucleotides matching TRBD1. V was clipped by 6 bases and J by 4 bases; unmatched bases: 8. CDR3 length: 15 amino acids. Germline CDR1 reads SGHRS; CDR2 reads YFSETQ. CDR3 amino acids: CASTISGTGYNEQFF. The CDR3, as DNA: TGCGCCAGCACGATATCCGGGACAGGGTACAATGAGCAGTTCTTC.

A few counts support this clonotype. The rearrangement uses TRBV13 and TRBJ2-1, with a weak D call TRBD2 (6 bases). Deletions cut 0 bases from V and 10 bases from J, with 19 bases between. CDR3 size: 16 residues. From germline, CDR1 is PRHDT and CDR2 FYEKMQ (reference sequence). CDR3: CASSLGIGGRFGEQFF. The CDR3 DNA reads TGTGCCAGCAGCTTAGGAATTGGAGGGAGGTTTGGGGAGCAGTTCTTC.

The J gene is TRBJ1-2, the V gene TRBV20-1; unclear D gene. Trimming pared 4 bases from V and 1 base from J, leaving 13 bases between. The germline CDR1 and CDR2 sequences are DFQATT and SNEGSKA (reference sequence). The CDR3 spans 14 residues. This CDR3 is CSAISRRINYGYTF. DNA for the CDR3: TGCAGTGCTATAAGCAGGCGGATTAACTATGGCTACACCTTC.

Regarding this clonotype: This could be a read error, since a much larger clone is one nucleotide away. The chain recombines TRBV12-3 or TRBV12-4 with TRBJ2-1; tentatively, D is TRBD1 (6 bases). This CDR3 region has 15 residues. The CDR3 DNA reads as TGTGCCAGCAGAACCACAGGGCCCTCCTACAATGAGCAGTCCTTC. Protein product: CASRTTGPSYNEQSF.

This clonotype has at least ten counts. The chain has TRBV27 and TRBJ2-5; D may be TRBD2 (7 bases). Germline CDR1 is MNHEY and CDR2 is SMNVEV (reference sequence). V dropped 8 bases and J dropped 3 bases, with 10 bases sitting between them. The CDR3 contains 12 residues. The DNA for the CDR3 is TGTGCCAGCGGGGGGGCGGAAGAGACCCAGTACTTC. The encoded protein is CASGGAEETQYF.

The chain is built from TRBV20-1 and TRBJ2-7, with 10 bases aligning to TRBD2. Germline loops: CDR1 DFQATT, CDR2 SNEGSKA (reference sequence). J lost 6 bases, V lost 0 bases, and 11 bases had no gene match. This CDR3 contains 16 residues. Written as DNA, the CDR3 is TGCAGTGCTAGAGATCTCGGAGGAGCGGGAGGGCGCGAGCAGTACTTC. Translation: CSARDLGGAGGREQYF.

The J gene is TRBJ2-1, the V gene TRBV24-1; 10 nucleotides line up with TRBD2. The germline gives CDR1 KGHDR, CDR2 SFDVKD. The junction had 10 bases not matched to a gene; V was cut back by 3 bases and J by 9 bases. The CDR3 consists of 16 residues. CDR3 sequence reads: CATSDPGLARGGEQFF. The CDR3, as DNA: TGTGCCACCAGTGATCCGGGACTAGCGAGAGGGGGTGAGCAGTTCTTC.

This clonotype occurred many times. The CDR3 protein is CATSRDAGQANSPLHF. For the CDR3, the DNA is TGTGCCACCAGCAGAGATGCAGGCCAAGCTAATTCACCCCTCCACTTT. V is TRBV15 and J is TRBJ1-6; D remains ambiguous. Germline lookup yields CDR1 LNHNV and CDR2 YYDKDF (reference sequence). This CDR3 spans 16 amino acids. V was shortened by 0 bases and J by 6 bases, with 12 bases between the two germline ends. Full variable domain (outside the CDR3, taken from reference TRBV15 and TRBJ1-6): DAMVIQNPRYQVTQFGKPVTLSCSQTLNHNVMYWYQQKSSQAPKLLFHYYDKDFNNEADTPDNFQSRRPNTSFCFLDIRSPGLGDTAMYLCATSRDAGQANSPLHFGNGTRLTVT.

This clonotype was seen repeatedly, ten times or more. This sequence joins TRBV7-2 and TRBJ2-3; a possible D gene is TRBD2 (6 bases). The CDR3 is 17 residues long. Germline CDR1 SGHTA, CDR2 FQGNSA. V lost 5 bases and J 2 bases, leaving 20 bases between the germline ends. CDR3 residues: CASSSSPGTPATDTQYF. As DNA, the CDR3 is TGTGCCAGCAGCAGTAGCCCCGGGACTCCGGCCACAGATACGCAGTATTTT.

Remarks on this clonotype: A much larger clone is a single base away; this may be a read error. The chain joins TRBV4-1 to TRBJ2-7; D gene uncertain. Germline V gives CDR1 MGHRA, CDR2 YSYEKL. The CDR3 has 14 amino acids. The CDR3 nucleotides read TGCGCCAGCATCCAAGGCCACCTCTCCTACGAGCAGTACTTC. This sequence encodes CASIQGHLSYEQYF.

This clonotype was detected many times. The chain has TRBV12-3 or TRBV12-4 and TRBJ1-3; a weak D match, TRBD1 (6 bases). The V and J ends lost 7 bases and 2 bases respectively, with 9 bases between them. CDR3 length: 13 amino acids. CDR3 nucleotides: TGTGCCAGCAAAGACAGGACTGGAAACACCATATATTTT. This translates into CASKDRTGNTIYF.

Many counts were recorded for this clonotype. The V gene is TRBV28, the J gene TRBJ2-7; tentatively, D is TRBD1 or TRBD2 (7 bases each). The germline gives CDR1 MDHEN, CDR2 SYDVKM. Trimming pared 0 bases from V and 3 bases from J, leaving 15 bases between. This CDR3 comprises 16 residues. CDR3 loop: CASSLWDRRGFYEQYF. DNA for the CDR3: TGTGCCAGCAGTTTATGGGACAGGCGGGGGTTCTACGAGCAGTACTTC.

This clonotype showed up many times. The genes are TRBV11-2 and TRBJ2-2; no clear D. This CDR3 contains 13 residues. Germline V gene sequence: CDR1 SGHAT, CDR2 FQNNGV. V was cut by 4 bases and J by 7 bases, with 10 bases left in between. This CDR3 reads CASSSAWGGELFF. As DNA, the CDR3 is TGTGCCAGCAGCTCAGCCTGGGGCGGGGAGCTGTTTTTT.

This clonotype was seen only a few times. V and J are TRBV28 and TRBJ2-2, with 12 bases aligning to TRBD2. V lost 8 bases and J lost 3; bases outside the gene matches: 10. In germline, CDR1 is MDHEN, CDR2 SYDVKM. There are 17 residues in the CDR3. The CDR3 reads CASATLLAGGHTGELFF. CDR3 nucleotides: TGTGCCAGCGCCACCCTACTAGCGGGAGGACACACCGGGGAGCTGTTTTTT.

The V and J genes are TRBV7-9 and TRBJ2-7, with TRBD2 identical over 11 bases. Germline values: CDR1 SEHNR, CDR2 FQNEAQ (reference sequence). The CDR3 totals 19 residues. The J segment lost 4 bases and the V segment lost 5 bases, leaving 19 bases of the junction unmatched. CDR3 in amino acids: CASSAKSGGASGRWYEQYF. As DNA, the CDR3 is TGTGCCAGCAGCGCCAAAAGTGGTGGGGCTAGCGGGAGGTGGTACGAGCAGTACTTC.

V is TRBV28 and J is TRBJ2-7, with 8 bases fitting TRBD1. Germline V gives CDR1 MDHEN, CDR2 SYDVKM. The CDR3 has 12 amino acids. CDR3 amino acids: CASNGQGSEQYF. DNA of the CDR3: TGTGCATCCAACGGACAGGGTAGCGAGCAGTACTTC.

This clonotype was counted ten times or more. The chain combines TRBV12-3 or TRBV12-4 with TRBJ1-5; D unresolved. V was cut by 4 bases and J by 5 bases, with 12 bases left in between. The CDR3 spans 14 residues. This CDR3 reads CASSSREGDQPQHF. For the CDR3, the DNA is TGTGCCAGCAGTTCCCGGGAGGGCGATCAGCCCCAGCATTTT.

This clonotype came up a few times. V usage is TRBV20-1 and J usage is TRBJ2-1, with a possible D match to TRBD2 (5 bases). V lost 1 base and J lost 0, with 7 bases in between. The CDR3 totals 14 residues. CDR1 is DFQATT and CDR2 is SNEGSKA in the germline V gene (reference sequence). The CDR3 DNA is TGCAGTGCTAGAGGAGGGCTCTCCTACAATGAGCAGTTCTTC. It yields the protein CSARGGLSYNEQFF.

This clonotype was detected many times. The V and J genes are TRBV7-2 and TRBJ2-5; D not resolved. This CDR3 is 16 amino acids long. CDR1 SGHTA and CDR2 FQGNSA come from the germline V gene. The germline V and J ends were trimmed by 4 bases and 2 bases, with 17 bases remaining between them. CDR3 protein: CASSSTTRRFQETQYF. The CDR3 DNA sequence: TGTGCCAGCAGCTCTACGACCCGGCGGTTTCAAGAGACCCAGTACTTC.

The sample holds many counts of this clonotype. Here the CDR3 reads CSATRGMTNEQFF. CDR3 nucleotides: TGCAGTGCTACCCGCGGGATGACGAATGAGCAGTTCTTC. The rearrangement links TRBV20-1 to TRBJ2-1, with D perhaps matching TRBD2 (6 bases). V was clipped by 4 bases and J by 7 bases, with 14 bases between them. The germline V gene has CDR1 DFQATT and CDR2 SNEGSKA (reference sequence). The CDR3 runs to 13 residues.